The 11 T cell receptor beta chains presented below share a single source sample, sequenced in a study of radiation and T cells in renal cell carcinoma. Repertoires were generated with immunoSEQ multiplex PCR, while TCRdb's copy carries only in-frame clones and drops some. The sample yields about 140,000 clones, over 80% seen once. Regarding time point: baseline pretreatment blood. The treatment: 15 Gy SBRT to primary tumor, nephrectomy 4 weeks later. The sequenced sample was blood, obtained from a patient whose treatment included radiotherapy and nephrectomy. Receptor source: a woman in her forties or fifties with renal cell carcinoma.

The V and J genes are TRBV18 and TRBJ1-5; weak D call: TRBD1 (5 bases). CDR3 length: 15 amino acids. V lost 2 bases to trimming and J lost 0 bases, with 8 bases between them. Germline V gene sequence: CDR1 KGHSH, CDR2 LQKENI. As DNA, the CDR3 is TGTGCCAGCTCACCAGGAGGGGTTAGCAATCAGCCCCAGCATTTT. This gives the protein CASSPGGVSNQPQHF.

V gene TRBV5-1 combines with J gene TRBJ2-7, with 9 bases identical to TRBD2. The CDR3 extends over 17 amino acids. Germline CDR1 SGHRS, CDR2 YFSETQ. The junction had 11 bases not matched to a gene; V was cut back by 0 bases and J by 4 bases. This chain's CDR3 is CASSLGYRTGLAYEQYF. CDR3 nucleotide sequence: TGCGCCAGCAGCTTGGGATATCGAACCGGACTAGCGTACGAGCAGTACTTC.

The chain employs TRBV5-6 and TRBJ2-1; 8 bases line up with TRBD2. The CDR3 has 15 amino acids. Unmatched junction bases numbered 11, after V lost 3 bases and J lost 9 bases. Germline V gives CDR1 SGHDT, CDR2 YYEEEE. The CDR3 coding sequence is TGTGCCAGCAGCTCCTGGGGCGTAGCGGGACCTGAGCAGTTCTTC. It translates to CASSSWGVAGPEQFF.

The chain joins TRBV5-1 to TRBJ2-5, with TRBD1 matching over 8 bases. J gave up 4 bases and V 10 bases, and 9 bases lay outside the gene matches. The CDR3 is 13 amino acids. Looked up from germline, CDR1 is SGHRS and CDR2 is YFSETQ. The CDR3 sequence is CASRTGSRETQYF. The CDR3 DNA follows: TGCGCCTCAAGGACAGGGAGCCGAGAGACCCAGTACTTC.

The CDR3, as DNA: TGTGCCAGCTCACCAAGACAGGAGCCCAACTATGGCTACACCTTC. Translation: CASSPRQEPNYGYTF. V and J are TRBV18 and TRBJ1-2, with a possible D match to TRBD1 (6 bases). The germline V gene encodes CDR1 KGHSH and CDR2 LQKENI. V shed 2 bases and J shed 2 bases, with 12 bases lying between them. The CDR3 sequence is 15 residues long.

The gene calls are TRBV6-1 and TRBJ1-1, with D unclear. CDR1 MNHNS and CDR2 SASEGT come from the germline V gene. V was clipped by 7 bases and J by 5 bases, with 20 bases between them. This CDR3 is 15 amino acids long. The CDR3 nucleotides read TGTGCCAGCACCCTCTTTATTGGCGGCAGTACTGAAGCTTTCTTT. This translates into CASTLFIGGSTEAFF.

The chain joins TRBV9 to TRBJ2-3; 7 nucleotides match TRBD2. V trimming: 0 bases; J trimming: 4 bases; junction bases outside the gene matches: 8. Germline CDR1 is SGDLS and CDR2 is YYNGEE. CDR3 length equals 16 residues. In DNA, the CDR3 is TGTGCCAGCAGCGTAGGGGTGGCGGGAGCTGCAGATACGCAGTATTTT. It translates to CASSVGVAGAADTQYF.

The chain couples TRBV28 to TRBJ2-5; D is undetermined. The J call may not be correct, given that the DNA end is closer to TRBJ2-7. The CDR3 totals 11 residues. Germline lookup yields CDR1 MDHEN and CDR2 SYDVKM. For the CDR3, the DNA is TGTGCCAGCAGTTGGTTTGACGAGCAGTACTTC. Translating it yields CASSWFDEQYF.

This chain uses TRBV9 with TRBJ1-2, with TRBD1 identical over 7 bases. Looked up from germline, CDR1 is SGDLS and CDR2 is YYNGEE. The CDR3 has 15 residues. Trimming at V came to 4 bases and at J to 5 bases, leaving 11 bases not matched to a gene. CDR3 nucleotide sequence: TGTGCCAGCAGCCCTGACGTCCAGGGGGGGTATGGCTACACCTTC. Protein sequence: CASSPDVQGGYGYTF.

The genes are TRBV4-1 and TRBJ2-1; perhaps TRBD1 as D (6 bases). CDR1 is MGHRA, CDR2 YSYEKL, per germline. V lost 3 bases and J 4 bases, leaving 10 bases between the germline ends. CDR3 size: 14 residues. The DNA of the CDR3 is TGCGCCAGCAGCCACGCCGACAGGTACAATGAGCAGTTCTTC. Amino acid sequence: CASSHADRYNEQFF.

The chain has TRBV6-9 and TRBJ2-5; D gene uncertain. The assigned J gene may be wrong: the sequence end matches TRBJ2-7 better. CDR1 is MNHGY, CDR2 SVAAGI, per germline. The CDR3 has 16 residues. CDR3 DNA sequence: TGTGCCAGCAGTTATAAAGGGTGGGCACCGTCCTACGAGCAGTACTTC. Protein product: CASSYKGWAPSYEQYF.